What follows are 22 T cell receptor beta chains derived from one specimen sequenced in a study of T cells in Graves' hyperthyroidism and ophthalmopathy. TCR beta CDR3 regions were amplified from RNA. An initial round of RT-PCR targeting the TCR CDR3 relied on the HTBI primer set. In TCRdb, the multiplex PCR reads were re-called with MiXCR into one record per CDR3 protein. The sample includes over 300,000 distinct CDR3 sequences, roughly 15% of them seen just once. Sequenced material: blood. Receptors were obtained from a middle-aged woman with Graves' ophthalmopathy.

This clonotype was observed at least ten times. The chain uses TRBV6-2 or TRBV6-3 and TRBJ2-7; TRBD2 aligns across 7 bases. Looked up from germline, CDR1 is MNHEY and CDR2 is SVGEGT. Trimming cost V 5 bases and J 6 bases; bases outside gene matches: 10. The CDR3 contains 14 residues. CDR3: CASSPIAGHVEQYF. The CDR3 DNA sequence: TGTGCCAGCAGTCCGATAGCGGGTCACGTCGAGCAGTACTTC.

The J gene is TRBJ2-2, the V gene TRBV4-2; 7 bases map to TRBD1. CDR3 length equals 16 residues. With V trimmed by 3 bases and J by 0 bases, 4 bases remained unmatched. Germline V lookup: CDR1 LGHNA, CDR2 YNFKEQ. CDR3 amino acids: CASSHPGQSNTGELFF. In nucleotides, the CDR3 is TGTGCCAGCAGCCACCCGGGACAGTCGAACACCGGGGAGCTGTTTTTT.

This clonotype came up a few times. The V and J genes are TRBV27 and TRBJ2-2; D possibly uses TRBD1 or TRBD2 (5 bases each). V lost 2 bases and J 2 bases, leaving 21 bases between the germline ends. CDR1 and CDR2 from the germline V gene are MNHEY and SMNVEV (reference sequence). The CDR3 is 19 residues long. The CDR3 reads CASSLEGTGAQLNTGELFF. The CDR3 nucleotides read TGTGCCAGCAGTTTAGAGGGAACAGGTGCACAGCTAAACACCGGGGAGCTGTTTTTT.

A few counts support this clonotype. The gene calls are TRBV5-4 and TRBJ2-1; tentative D call: TRBD1 (6 bases). CDR3 length: 15 residues. Germline-derived CDR1 and CDR2 are SGHNT and YYREEE (reference sequence). Deletions cut 3 bases from V and 7 bases from J, with 17 bases between. For the CDR3, the DNA is TGTGCCAGCAGCTCGGATGGGACATGGTCGAATGAGCAGTTCTTC. Translating gives CASSSDGTWSNEQFF.

In its sample, this clonotype was seen many times. J is TRBJ2-1 and V is TRBV20-1; possibly TRBD2 for D (6 bases). Germline loops: CDR1 DFQATT, CDR2 SNEGSKA (reference sequence). This CDR3 region has 14 residues. Trimming removed 4 bases at V and 4 bases at J, with 14 bases between. The CDR3 region is CSAIVASAYNEQFF. Written as DNA, the CDR3 is TGCAGTGCTATAGTTGCTAGCGCATACAATGAGCAGTTCTTC.

This clonotype was observed many times. The rearrangement links TRBV3-1 to TRBJ1-6; D is uncertain. The CDR3 totals 15 residues. Germline V CDR1 and CDR2: LGHDT, YNNKEL (reference sequence). The V and J ends lost 1 base and 7 bases respectively, with 11 bases between them. CDR3 sequence: CASSQGTSTNSPLHF. The DNA for the CDR3 is TGTGCCAGCAGCCAAGGGACCAGTACGAATTCACCCCTCCACTTT.

This clonotype was picked up many times. The chain combines TRBV6-1 with TRBJ1-5; D is undetermined. Germline V CDR1 and CDR2: MNHNS, SASEGT. The germline V and J ends were trimmed by 8 bases and 0 bases, with 11 bases remaining between them. The CDR3 has 14 residues. In nucleotides, the CDR3 is TGTGCCAGCGGTAGTAGTGGTAGCAATCAGCCCCAGCATTTT. Translation gives CASGSSGSNQPQHF.

This clonotype was seen ten or more times. The chain couples TRBV12-5 to TRBJ2-2; D is ambiguous. V dropped 0 bases and J dropped 5 bases, with 13 bases sitting between them. There are 16 residues in the CDR3. Germline assignment: CDR1 LGHNT and CDR2 FRNRAP. The CDR3 nucleotides are TGTGCTAGTGGTTTGGTAATAGGGAAGGTTACCGGGGAGCTGTTTTTT. Protein: CASGLVIGKVTGELFF.

By sample fraction, this clonotype is medium-sized. V is TRBV6-1 and J is TRBJ2-7; 14 bases map to TRBD2. The germline V gene has CDR1 MNHNS and CDR2 SASEGT. Trimming removed 6 bases from V and 6 bases from J; junction bases left unmatched: 10. CDR3 size: 16 residues. The CDR3 sequence is CASRAGLAGGIREQYF. For the CDR3, the DNA is TGTGCCAGCAGGGCAGGACTAGCGGGAGGCATTCGCGAGCAGTACTTC.

This clonotype was detected many times. The chain combines TRBV27 with TRBJ1-6; perhaps TRBD1 as D (6 bases). The CDR3 has 14 residues. Germline-derived CDR1 and CDR2 are MNHEY and SMNVEV (reference sequence). Trimming took 7 bases from V and 10 from J, leaving 17 bases between them. The DNA of the CDR3 is TGTGCCAGCACCCAACTAGGGGGGAAGTCACCCCTCCACTTT. Translated, it gives CASTQLGGKSPLHF.

In its sample, this clonotype was seen many times. The V and J genes are TRBV13 and TRBJ2-7; 8 nucleotides line up with TRBD1. The CDR3 is 14 amino acids. Germline V lookup: CDR1 PRHDT, CDR2 FYEKMQ (reference sequence). Losses at the gene ends were 5 bases for V and 1 base for J; bases not matched to a gene: 4. CDR3 in amino acids: CASSPGQGSYEQYF. In DNA form, the CDR3 reads TGTGCCAGCAGCCCAGGACAGGGTTCCTACGAGCAGTACTTC.

Turning to this clonotype: Given a much more abundant clone one base away, this may be a read error. The chain employs TRBV18 and TRBJ2-1; 7 nucleotides match TRBD2. Germline CDR1 KGHSH, CDR2 LQKENI. The CDR3 has 15 residues. With 8 bases clipped from V and 4 bases from J, the junction kept 11 bases outside the gene matches. CDR3 sequence (DNA): TGTGCCAGCCCAACCTTGGCGGGAGAGTACAATGAGCAGTTCTTC. Translated: CASPTLAGEYNEQFF.

V and J are TRBV13 and TRBJ1-2; D unresolved. V was pared by 0 bases and J by 0 bases, with 11 bases between. The CDR3 is made up of 16 amino acids. The V gene's germline CDR1 is PRHDT and CDR2 FYEKMQ (reference sequence). The CDR3 DNA reads as TGTGCCAGCAGCTTAGGCATCGGACCCTCTAACTATGGCTACACCTTC. This encodes CASSLGIGPSNYGYTF.

This clonotype was seen at least ten times. The J gene is TRBJ2-1, the V gene TRBV24-1; a weak D match, TRBD2 (6 bases). CDR1 KGHDR and CDR2 SFDVKD come from the germline V gene. Trimming took off 6 bases at V and 5 bases at J, with 22 bases between the two ends. The CDR3 loop spans 17 amino acids. This chain's CDR3 is CATSPHGRGKVNNEQFF. For the CDR3, the DNA is TGTGCCACCAGTCCACATGGGCGCGGGAAGGTGAACAATGAGCAGTTCTTC.

This clonotype was counted between two and nine times. The chain is built from TRBV28 and TRBJ1-5; D unresolved. CDR1 is MDHEN, CDR2 SYDVKM, per germline. Trimming pared 3 bases from V and 6 bases from J, leaving 18 bases between. The CDR3 is 16 residues long. As DNA, the CDR3 is TGTGCCAGCAGTTTGGATTGGAGTCAGTACGGTCAGCCCCAGCATTTT. This sequence encodes CASSLDWSQYGQPQHF.

This clonotype occurred many times. The J gene is TRBJ1-5, the V gene TRBV24-1, with a tentative D call TRBD1 (5 bases). This CDR3 contains 14 residues. CDR1 and CDR2 (germline): KGHDR, SFDVKD. Trimming removed 9 bases at V and 2 bases at J, with 13 bases between. This chain's CDR3 is CATDEGTGNQPQHF. CDR3 sequence (DNA): TGTGCCACCGACGAAGGGACGGGCAATCAGCCCCAGCATTTT.

Ten or more counts support this clonotype. V gene TRBV10-3 combines with J gene TRBJ2-3; D might be TRBD2 (5 bases). The ends were cut back, 2 bases at V and 5 bases at J, with 14 bases in the middle. From germline, CDR1 is ENHRY and CDR2 SYGVKD. The CDR3 runs 15 residues. The CDR3, as DNA: TGTGCCATCAGTGAGCCATACGTGGAGGAAGATACGCAGTATTTT. Translated: CAISEPYVEEDTQYF.

This clonotype was recorded many times. CDR3 amino acids: CSAAWGTGDQPQHF. The DNA of the CDR3 is TGCAGTGCTGCATGGGGGACAGGGGATCAGCCCCAGCATTTT. This rearrangement joins TRBV20-1 to TRBJ1-5; TRBD1 agrees at 10 bases. From germline, CDR1 is DFQATT and CDR2 SNEGSKA (reference sequence). The CDR3 sequence is 14 residues long. The J segment lost 5 bases and the V segment lost 5 bases, leaving 6 bases of the junction unmatched.

The chain combines TRBV5-1 with TRBJ1-2, with 7 bases that match TRBD1. Germline CDR1 SGHRS, CDR2 YFSETQ. The CDR3 consists of 16 residues. Trimming removed 5 bases from V and 2 bases from J; junction bases left unmatched: 12. In DNA, the CDR3 is TGCGCCAGCAGGGTGAATGGTGGCAGGGGGAACTATGGCTACACCTTC. Amino acids: CASRVNGGRGNYGYTF.

This clonotype was found many times. The chain links TRBV28 to TRBJ2-5; the match to TRBD2 covers 11 bases. The junction had 7 bases not matched to a gene; V was cut back by 10 bases and J by 3 bases. The CDR3 has 14 amino acids. CDR1 is MDHEN, CDR2 SYDVKM, per germline. The CDR3 here is CATIAGGRKETQYF. CDR3 in DNA: TGTGCCACCATAGCGGGAGGGAGAAAAGAGACCCAGTACTTC.

This clonotype came up a few times. The V call is TRBV2, the J call TRBJ1-5; 8 bases fit TRBD1. This CDR3 has 15 residues. CDR1 is SNHLY, CDR2 FYNNEI, per germline. After removal of 2 bases from V and 9 bases from J, the junction contained 9 bases not matched to a gene. The CDR3 region is CASSERSAGGWPQHF. The DNA of the CDR3 is TGTGCCAGCAGTGAAAGGTCGGCAGGGGGCTGGCCCCAGCATTTT.

J is TRBJ1-3 and V is TRBV7-2; TRBD1 matches 7 bases. Germline values: CDR1 SGHTA, CDR2 FQGNSA. The CDR3 runs 17 residues. The J segment lost 0 bases and the V segment lost 5 bases, leaving 10 bases of the junction unmatched. The CDR3 DNA reads as TGTGCCAGCAGCAACATACGACAGGGCTACTCTGGAAACACCATATATTTT. Protein sequence: CASSNIRQGYSGNTIYF.